The present entry profiles one T cell receptor beta chain with its context. Antigen: not known. This sample is part of a study of CD8+CD57+ T cells in acquired aplastic anemia. About the study: DNA per sorted CD4+ or CD8+ sample ranged about 0.2 to 30 ug, averaging around 3 ug. Study-wide findings and caveats: There were roughly 28 CD8+ CDR3 sequences that occurred in both patients and controls.

Genomic DNA provided the template from which TCR beta VDJ and CDR3 profiles were obtained. TCRdb re-called the reads with MiXCR, one entry per CDR3 protein. This table holds approximately 45,000 distinct CDR3 sequences, about 78% found once. The germline V gene encodes CDR1 SNHLY and CDR2 FYNNEI. V lost 6 bases and J 5 bases, leaving 11 bases between the germline ends. The CDR3 consists of 12 residues. Material for sequencing was sorted CD4+, CD8+, or CD8+CD57+ T cells (not recorded which) from PBMCs. The sequence derives from a human donor in good health, serving as a control. This sequence joins TRBV2 and TRBJ2-7, with unresolved D. The CDR3 DNA is TGTGCCAGCAGGGTTTCGATCAACGAGCAGTACTTC. Translated: CASRVSINEQYF. Complete variable domain (other parts from reference TRBV2 and TRBJ2-7): EPEVTQTPSHQVTQMGQEVILRCVPISNHLYFYWYRQILGQKVEFLVSFYNNEISEKSEIFDDQFSVERPDGSNFTLKIRSTKLEDSAMYFCASRVSINEQYFGPGTRLTVT.